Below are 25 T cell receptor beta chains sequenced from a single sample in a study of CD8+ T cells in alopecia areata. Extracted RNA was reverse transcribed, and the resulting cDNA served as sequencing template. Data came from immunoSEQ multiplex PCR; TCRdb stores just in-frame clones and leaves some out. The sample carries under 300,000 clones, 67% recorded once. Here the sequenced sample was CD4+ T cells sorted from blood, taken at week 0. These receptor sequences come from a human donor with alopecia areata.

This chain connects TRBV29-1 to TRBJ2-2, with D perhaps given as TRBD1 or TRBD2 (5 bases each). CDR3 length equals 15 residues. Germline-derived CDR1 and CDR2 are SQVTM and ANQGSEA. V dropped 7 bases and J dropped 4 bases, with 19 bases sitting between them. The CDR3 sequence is CSAEVGHGGTGELFF. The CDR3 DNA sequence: TGCAGCGCTGAGGTTGGACATGGGGGCACCGGGGAGCTGTTTTTT.

CDR3 residues: CASSQVVGTTNEKLFF. CDR3 nucleotide sequence: TGTGCCAGCAGCCAAGTCGTGGGGACTACTAATGAAAAACTGTTTTTT. V usage is TRBV14 and J usage is TRBJ1-4; D is perhaps TRBD1 (5 bases). The CDR3 has 16 residues. V was trimmed by 1 base and J by 2 bases, leaving 11 bases between them. Germline V lookup: CDR1 SGHDN, CDR2 FVKESK.

In DNA, the CDR3 is TGTGCCAGCAGCTTGGGACAGGGGAACTCACCCCTCCACTTT. This sequence encodes CASSLGQGNSPLHF. This rearrangement joins TRBV11-3 to TRBJ1-6; 10 bases are a match to TRBD1. Germline trimming cut 3 bases from V and 10 bases from J; bases unmatched to any gene: 3. CDR1 and CDR2 (germline): SGHNT, YENEEA. The CDR3 runs 14 residues.

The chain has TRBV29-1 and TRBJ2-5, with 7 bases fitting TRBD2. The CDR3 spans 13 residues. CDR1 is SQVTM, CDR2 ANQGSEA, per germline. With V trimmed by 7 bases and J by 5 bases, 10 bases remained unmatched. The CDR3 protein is CSAPWGGYETQYF. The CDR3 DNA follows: TGCAGCGCACCCTGGGGGGGTTACGAGACCCAGTACTTC.

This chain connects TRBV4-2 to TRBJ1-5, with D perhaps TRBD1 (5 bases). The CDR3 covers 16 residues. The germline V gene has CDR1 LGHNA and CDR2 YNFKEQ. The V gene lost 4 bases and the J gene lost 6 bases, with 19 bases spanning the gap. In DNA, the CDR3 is TGTGCCAGCAGCCCCTCAAACCAGGGAGGAGGTCAGCCCCAGCATTTT. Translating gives CASSPSNQGGGQPQHF.

The CDR3 protein is CAWRPKTVEGVNEQFF. The CDR3 DNA follows: TGTGCCTGGAGACCAAAGACCGTCGAAGGGGTCAATGAGCAGTTCTTC. The V call is TRBV30, the J call TRBJ2-1; maybe TRBD1 (5 bases). The germline CDR1 and CDR2 sequences are GTSNPN and SVGIG (reference sequence). The CDR3 consists of 16 residues. The V end lost 3 bases, the J end lost 6 bases, and 21 bases lay between the germline ends. Based on the CDR3 plus reference TRBV30 and TRBJ2-1, the full variable domain is SQTIHQWPATLVQPVGSPLSLECTVEGTSNPNLYWYRQAAGRGLQLLFYSVGIGQISSEVPQNLSASRPQDRQFILSSKKLLLSDSGFYLCAWRPKTVEGVNEQFFGPGTRLTVL.

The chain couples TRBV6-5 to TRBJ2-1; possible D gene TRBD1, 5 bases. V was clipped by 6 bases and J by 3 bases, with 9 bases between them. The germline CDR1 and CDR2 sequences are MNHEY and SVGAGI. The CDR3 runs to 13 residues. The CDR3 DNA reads TGTGCCAGCAGCCAGGGCCTCTACAATGAGCAGTTCTTC. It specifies CASSQGLYNEQFF.

CDR3 DNA sequence: TGTGCCAGCAGGGCCATGAGGGGATACGAGACCCAGTACTTC. It encodes CASRAMRGYETQYF. This sequence joins TRBV7-8 and TRBJ2-5; D might be TRBD1 or TRBD2, each matching 5 bases. CDR3 length: 14 residues. V was clipped by 6 bases and J by 5 bases, with 16 bases between them. Germline CDR1 reads SGHVS; CDR2 reads FQNEAQ.

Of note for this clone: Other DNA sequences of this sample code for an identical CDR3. The CDR3 spells CSVGGTGETQYF. The CDR3 coding sequence is TGCAGCGTTGGCGGAACGGGGGAGACCCAGTACTTC. The chain recombines TRBV29-1 with TRBJ2-5; weak D call: TRBD2 (5 bases). Between the trimmed V and J ends, which lost 4 bases and 5 bases, there was a span of 11 bases. The length of the CDR3 is 12 residues. CDR1 is SQVTM, CDR2 ANQGSEA, per germline.

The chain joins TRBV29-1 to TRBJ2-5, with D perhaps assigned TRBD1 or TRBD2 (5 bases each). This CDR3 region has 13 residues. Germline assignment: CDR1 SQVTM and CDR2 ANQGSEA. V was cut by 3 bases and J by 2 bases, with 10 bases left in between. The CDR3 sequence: CSVDWGRQETQYF. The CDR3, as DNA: TGCAGCGTTGATTGGGGGAGACAAGAGACCCAGTACTTC.

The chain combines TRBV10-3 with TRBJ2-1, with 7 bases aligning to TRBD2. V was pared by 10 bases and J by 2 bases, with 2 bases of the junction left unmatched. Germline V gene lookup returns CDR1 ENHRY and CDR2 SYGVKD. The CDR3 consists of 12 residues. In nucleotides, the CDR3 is TGTGCCACCGCGGGGGCCTACAATGAGCAGTTCTTC. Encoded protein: CATAGAYNEQFF.

CDR3 DNA sequence: TGCAGCGTGAAAAGGGACAGGGGGTCCTACGAGCAGTACTTC. Translating it yields CSVKRDRGSYEQYF. The chain recombines TRBV29-1 with TRBJ2-7; 11 bases map to TRBD1. The V and J ends lost 6 bases and 1 base, in that order; junction bases with no gene match: 5. This CDR3 is built from 14 residues. Germline V gene sequence: CDR1 SQVTM, CDR2 ANQGSEA.

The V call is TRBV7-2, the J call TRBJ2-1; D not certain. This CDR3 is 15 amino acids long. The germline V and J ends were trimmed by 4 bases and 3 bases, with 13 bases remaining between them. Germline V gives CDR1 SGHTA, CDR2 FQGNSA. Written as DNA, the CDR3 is TGTGCCAGCAGCTCCCCCCCCTCAAACTACAATGAGCAGTTCTTC. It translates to CASSSPPSNYNEQFF. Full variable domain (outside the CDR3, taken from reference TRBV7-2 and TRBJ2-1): GAGVSQSPSNKVTEKGKDVELRCDPISGHTALYWYRQSLGQGLEFLIYFQGNSAPDKSGLPSDRFSAERTGGSVSTLTIQRTQQEDSAVYLCASSSPPSNYNEQFFGPGTRLTVL.

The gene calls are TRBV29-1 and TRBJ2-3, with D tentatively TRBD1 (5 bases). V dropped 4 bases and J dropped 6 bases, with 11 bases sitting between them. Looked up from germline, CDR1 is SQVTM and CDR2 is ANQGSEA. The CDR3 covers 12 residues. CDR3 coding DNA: TGCAGCGTTGTGGGGCCGGTGGATACGCAGTATTTT. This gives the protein CSVVGPVDTQYF.

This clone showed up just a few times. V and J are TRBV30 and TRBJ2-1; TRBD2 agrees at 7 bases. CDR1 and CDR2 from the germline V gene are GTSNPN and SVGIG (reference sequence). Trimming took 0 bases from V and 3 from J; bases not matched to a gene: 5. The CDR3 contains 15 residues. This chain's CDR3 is CAWSVTGGYYNEQFF. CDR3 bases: TGTGCCTGGAGTGTAACGGGGGGATACTACAATGAGCAGTTCTTC.

The CDR3 loop is CASSYGASGGSETQYF. CDR3 DNA: TGTGCCAGCAGTTACGGAGCTAGCGGGGGGTCTGAGACCCAGTACTTC. The V call is TRBV6-5, the J call TRBJ2-5; 11 bases align to TRBD2. After removal of 2 bases from V and 5 bases from J, the junction contained 7 bases not matched to a gene. The CDR3 runs to 16 residues. Germline V gene data show CDR1 as MNHEY and CDR2 as SVGAGI.

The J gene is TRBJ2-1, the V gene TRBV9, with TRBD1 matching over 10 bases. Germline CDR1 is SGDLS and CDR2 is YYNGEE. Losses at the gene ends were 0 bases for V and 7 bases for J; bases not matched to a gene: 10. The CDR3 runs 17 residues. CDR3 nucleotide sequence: TGTGCCAGCAGCGTAGCTCTGGGACAGGGGATGGTGAATGAGCAGTTCTTC. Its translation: CASSVALGQGMVNEQFF.

The CDR3 here is CASSDPDFSGNTIYF. The CDR3 DNA is TGTGCCAGCAGTGATCCGGACTTTTCTGGAAACACCATATATTTT. The gene calls are TRBV25-1 and TRBJ1-3; no clear D. Per the germline V gene, CDR1 is MGHDK and CDR2 is SYGVNS. V shed 3 bases and J shed 1 base, with 10 bases lying between them. CDR3 length: 15 residues.

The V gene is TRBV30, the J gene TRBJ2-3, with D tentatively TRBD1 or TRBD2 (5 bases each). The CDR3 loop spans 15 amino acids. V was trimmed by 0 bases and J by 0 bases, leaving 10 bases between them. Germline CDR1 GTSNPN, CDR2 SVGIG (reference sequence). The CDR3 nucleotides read TGTGCCTGGAGTGTCCGGGGACCTAGCACAGATACGCAGTATTTT. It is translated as CAWSVRGPSTDTQYF.

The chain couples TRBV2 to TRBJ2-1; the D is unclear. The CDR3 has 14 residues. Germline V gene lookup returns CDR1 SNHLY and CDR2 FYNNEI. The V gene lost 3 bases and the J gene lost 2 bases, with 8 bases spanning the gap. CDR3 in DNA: TGTGCCAGCAGTGACTACTTAACCTACAATGAGCAGTTCTTC. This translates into CASSDYLTYNEQFF. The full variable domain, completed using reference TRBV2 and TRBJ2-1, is EPEVTQTPSHQVTQMGQEVILRCVPISNHLYFYWYRQILGQKVEFLVSFYNNEISEKSEIFDDQFSVERPDGSNFTLKIRSTKLEDSAMYFCASSDYLTYNEQFFGPGTRLTVL.

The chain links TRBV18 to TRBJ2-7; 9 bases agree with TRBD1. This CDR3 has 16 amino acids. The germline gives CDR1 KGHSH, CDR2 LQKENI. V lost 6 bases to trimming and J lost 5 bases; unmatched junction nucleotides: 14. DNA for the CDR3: TGTGCCAGCTCGGACTGGGGACAGGGTGGCAGGAACGAGCAGTACTTC. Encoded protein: CASSDWGQGGRNEQYF.

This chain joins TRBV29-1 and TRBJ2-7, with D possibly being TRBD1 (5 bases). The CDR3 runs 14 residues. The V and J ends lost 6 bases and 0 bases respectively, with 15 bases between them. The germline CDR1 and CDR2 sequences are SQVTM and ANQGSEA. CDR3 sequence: CSVVRDRASYEQYF. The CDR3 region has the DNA TGCAGCGTAGTCCGAGACAGAGCCTCCTACGAGCAGTACTTC.

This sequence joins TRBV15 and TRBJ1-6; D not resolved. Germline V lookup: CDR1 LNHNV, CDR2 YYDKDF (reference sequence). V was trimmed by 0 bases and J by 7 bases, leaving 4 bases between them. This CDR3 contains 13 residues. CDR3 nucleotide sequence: TGTGCCACCAGCAGAGATTCCAATTCACCCCTCCACTTT. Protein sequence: CATSRDSNSPLHF.

The CDR3 DNA sequence: TGTGCCTGGAGTGGAGGGGACATTCAGTACTTC. The encoded protein is CAWSGGDIQYF. The rearrangement links TRBV30 to TRBJ2-4; perhaps D is TRBD1 or TRBD2 (5 bases each). Trimming left V 1 base short and J 8 bases short, with 6 bases between. The CDR3 has 11 residues. Germline V gene sequence: CDR1 GTSNPN, CDR2 SVGIG (reference sequence). Supplemented by reference TRBV30 and TRBJ2-4, the full variable domain reads SQTIHQWPATLVQPVGSPLSLECTVEGTSNPNLYWYRQAAGRGLQLLFYSVGIGQISSEVPQNLSASRPQDRQFILSSKKLLLSDSGFYLCAWSGGDIQYFGAGTRLSVL.

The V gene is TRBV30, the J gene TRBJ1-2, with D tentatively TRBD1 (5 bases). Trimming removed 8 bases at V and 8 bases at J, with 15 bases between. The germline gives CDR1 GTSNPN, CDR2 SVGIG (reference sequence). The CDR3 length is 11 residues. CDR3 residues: CAIYGDGGYTF. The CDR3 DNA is TGTGCCATATACGGGGACGGCGGCTACACCTTC.